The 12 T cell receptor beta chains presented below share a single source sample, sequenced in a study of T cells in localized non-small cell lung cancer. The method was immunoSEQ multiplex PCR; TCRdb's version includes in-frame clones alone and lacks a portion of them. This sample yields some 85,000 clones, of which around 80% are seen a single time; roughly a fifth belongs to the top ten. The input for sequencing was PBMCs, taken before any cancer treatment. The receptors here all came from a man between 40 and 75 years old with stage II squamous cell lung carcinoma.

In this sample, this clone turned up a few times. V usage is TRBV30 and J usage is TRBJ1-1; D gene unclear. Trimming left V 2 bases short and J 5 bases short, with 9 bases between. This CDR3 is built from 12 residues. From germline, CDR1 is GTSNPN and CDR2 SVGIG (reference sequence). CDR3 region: CAWSLGLTEAFF. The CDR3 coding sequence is TGTGCCTGGAGTCTGGGGTTGACTGAAGCTTTCTTT.

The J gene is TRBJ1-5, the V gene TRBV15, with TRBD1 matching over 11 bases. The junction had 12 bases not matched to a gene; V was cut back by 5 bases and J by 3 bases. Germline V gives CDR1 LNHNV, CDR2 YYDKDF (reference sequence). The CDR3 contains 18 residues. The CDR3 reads CATSGRDRGLRTNQPQHF. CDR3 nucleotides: TGTGCCACCAGCGGCCGGGACAGGGGGTTACGGACCAATCAGCCCCAGCATTTT.

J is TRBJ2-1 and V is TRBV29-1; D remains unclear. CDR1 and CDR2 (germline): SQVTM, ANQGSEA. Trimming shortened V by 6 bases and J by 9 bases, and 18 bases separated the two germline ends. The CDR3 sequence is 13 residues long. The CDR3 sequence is CSVGRAVGTEQFF. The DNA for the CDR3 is TGCAGCGTCGGTAGGGCCGTGGGTACTGAGCAGTTCTTC.

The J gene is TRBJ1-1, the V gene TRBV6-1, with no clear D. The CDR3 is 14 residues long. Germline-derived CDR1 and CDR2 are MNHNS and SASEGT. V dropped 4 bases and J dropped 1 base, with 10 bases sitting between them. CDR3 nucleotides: TGTGCCAGCAGTGTCAGGTCGGGGAACACTGAAGCTTTCTTT. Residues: CASSVRSGNTEAFF.

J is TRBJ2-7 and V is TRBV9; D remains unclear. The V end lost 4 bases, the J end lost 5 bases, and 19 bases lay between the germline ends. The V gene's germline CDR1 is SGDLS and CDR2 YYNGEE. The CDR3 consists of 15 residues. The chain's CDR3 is CASSTAFPGDNEQYF. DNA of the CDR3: TGTGCCAGCAGCACAGCCTTTCCGGGCGACAACGAGCAGTACTTC.

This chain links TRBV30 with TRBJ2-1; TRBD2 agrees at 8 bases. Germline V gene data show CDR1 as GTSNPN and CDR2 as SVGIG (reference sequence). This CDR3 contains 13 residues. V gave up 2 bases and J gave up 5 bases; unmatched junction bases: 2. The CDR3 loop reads CAWSSGGNNEQFF. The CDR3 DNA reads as TGTGCCTGGAGTAGCGGGGGAAACAATGAGCAGTTCTTC.

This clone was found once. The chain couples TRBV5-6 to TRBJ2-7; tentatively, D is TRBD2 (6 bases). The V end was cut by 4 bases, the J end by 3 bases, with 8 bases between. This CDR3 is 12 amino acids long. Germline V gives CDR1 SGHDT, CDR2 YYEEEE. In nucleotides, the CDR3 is TGTGCCAGCAGCACGGGGGTCTACGAGCAGTACTTC. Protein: CASSTGVYEQYF.

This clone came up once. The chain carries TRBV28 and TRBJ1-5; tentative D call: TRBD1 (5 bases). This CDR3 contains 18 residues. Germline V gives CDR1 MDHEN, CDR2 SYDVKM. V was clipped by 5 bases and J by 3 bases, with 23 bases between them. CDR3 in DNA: TGTGCCAGCAGTCCGTCCTCCTCGGGACGGAACTTCAATCAGCCCCAGCATTTT. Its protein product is CASSPSSSGRNFNQPQHF.

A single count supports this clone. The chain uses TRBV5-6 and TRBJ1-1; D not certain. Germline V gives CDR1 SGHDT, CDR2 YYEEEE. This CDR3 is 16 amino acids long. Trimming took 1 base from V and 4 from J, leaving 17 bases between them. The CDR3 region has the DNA TGTGCCAGCAGCTTGTTAGGGCAGAGTAGGATCACTGAAGCTTTCTTT. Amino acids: CASSLLGQSRITEAFF.

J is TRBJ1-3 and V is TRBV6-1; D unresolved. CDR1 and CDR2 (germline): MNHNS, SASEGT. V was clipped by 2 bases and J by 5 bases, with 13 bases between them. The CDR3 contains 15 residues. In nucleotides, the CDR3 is TGTGCCAGCAGTGAACTTTGGGATAATAGAAACACCATATATTTT. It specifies CASSELWDNRNTIYF.

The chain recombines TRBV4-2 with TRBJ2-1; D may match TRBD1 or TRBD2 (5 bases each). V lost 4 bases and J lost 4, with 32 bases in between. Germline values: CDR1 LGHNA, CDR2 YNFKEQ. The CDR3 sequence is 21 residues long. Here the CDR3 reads CASSPRKSGTANSEGYNEQFF. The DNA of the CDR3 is TGTGCCAGCAGCCCGAGGAAATCCGGGACCGCAAACTCAGAGGGGTACAATGAGCAGTTCTTC.

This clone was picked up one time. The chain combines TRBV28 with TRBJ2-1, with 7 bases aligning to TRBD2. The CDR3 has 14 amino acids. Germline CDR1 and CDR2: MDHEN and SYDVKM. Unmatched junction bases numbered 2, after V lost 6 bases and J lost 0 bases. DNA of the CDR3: TGTGCCAGCAGAGCTAGCGGCTCCTACAATGAGCAGTTCTTC. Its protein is CASRASGSYNEQFF. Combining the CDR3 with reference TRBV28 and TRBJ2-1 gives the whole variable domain DVKVTQSSRYLVKRTGEKVFLECVQDMDHENMFWYRQDPGLGLRLIYFSYDVKMKEKGDIPEGYSVSREKKERFSLILESASTNQTSMYLCASRASGSYNEQFFGPGTRLTVL.